This T cell receptor beta chain appears in the sequencing data of a study of blood T cell repertoires in COVID-19. At the level of the study: The cDNA or gDNA used as material had been derived from T cells, B-cell-depleted T cells, or PBMCs.

Per the germline V gene, CDR1 is LGHDT and CDR2 is YNNKEL (reference sequence). This CDR3 has 19 residues. V shed 4 bases, J shed 4 bases, and the junction held 18 bases outside the gene matches. In the authors' workflow: Reference gene primer amplification gave nucleated cell count estimates. TCRdb's copy holds only in-frame clones and misses some; the assay was immunoSEQ multiplex PCR. That table furnishes V, J and clone size, whereas the DNA furnished D and trimming. This table has about 150,000 clones, approximately 90% appearing once. The clonotype comes from a middle-aged woman with acute or convalescent COVID-19. The rearrangement links TRBV3-1 (or the pseudogene TRBV3-2) to TRBJ2-3; TRBD2 aligns across 9 bases. Sequenced input: peripheral blood. The CDR3 loop is CASSPKAGGIGFGPDTQYF. The CDR3 DNA reads TGTGCCAGCAGCCCAAAAGCGGGGGGCATTGGATTTGGCCCAGATACGCAGTATTTT.